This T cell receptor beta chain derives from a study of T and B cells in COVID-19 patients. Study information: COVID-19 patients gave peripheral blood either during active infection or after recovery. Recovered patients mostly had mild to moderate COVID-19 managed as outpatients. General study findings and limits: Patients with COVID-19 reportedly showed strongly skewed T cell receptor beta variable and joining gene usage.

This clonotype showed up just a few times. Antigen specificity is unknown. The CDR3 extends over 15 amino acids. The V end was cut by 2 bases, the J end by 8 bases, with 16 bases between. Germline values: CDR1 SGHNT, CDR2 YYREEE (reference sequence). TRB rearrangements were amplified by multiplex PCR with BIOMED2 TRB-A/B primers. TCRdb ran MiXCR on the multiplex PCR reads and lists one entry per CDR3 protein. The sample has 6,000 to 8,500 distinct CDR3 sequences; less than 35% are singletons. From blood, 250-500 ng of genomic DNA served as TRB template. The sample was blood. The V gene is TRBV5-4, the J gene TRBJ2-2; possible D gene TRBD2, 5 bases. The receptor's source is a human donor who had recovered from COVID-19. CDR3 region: CASSFFSARRGELFF. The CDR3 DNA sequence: TGTGCCAGCAGCTTTTTTTCCGCGCGGAGGGGGGAGCTGTTTTTT.